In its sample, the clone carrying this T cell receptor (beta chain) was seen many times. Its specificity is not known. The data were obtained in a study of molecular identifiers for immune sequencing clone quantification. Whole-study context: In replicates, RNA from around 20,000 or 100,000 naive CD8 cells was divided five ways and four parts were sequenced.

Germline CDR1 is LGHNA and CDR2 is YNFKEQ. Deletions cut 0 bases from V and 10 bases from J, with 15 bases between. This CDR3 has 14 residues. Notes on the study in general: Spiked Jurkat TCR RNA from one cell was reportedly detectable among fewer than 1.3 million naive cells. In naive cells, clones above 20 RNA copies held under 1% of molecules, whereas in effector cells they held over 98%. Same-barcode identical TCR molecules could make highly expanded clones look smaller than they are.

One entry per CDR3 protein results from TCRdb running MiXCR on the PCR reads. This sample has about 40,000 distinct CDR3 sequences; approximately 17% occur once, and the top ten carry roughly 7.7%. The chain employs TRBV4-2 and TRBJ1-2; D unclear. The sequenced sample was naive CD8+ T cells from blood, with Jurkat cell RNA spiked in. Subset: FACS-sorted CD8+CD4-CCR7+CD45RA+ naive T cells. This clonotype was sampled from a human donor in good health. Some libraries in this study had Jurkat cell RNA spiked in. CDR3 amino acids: CASSQEYRQRNYTF. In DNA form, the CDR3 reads TGTGCCAGCAGCCAAGAATATCGGCAGAGAAACTACACCTTC.